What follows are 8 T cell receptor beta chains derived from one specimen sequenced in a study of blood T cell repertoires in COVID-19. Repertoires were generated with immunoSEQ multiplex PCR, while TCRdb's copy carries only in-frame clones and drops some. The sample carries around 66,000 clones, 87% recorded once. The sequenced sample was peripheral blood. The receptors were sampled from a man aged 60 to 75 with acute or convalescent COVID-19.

CDR3 DNA sequence: TGTGCCAGCAGCTTAGTGGGGGCCGAGAGCACAGATACGCAGTATTTT. Protein product: CASSLVGAESTDTQYF. The rearrangement links TRBV5-6 to TRBJ2-3; perhaps TRBD1 as D (6 bases). Per the germline V gene, CDR1 is SGHDT and CDR2 is YYEEEE. The CDR3 totals 16 residues. V lost 2 bases and J lost 0, with 13 bases in between.

In DNA form, the CDR3 reads TGTGCCAGTAGCCGGGACAGGGGGTTCTATGGCTACACCTTC. Its protein product is CASSRDRGFYGYTF. The chain recombines TRBV19 with TRBJ1-2; 11 nucleotides match TRBD1. The V gene end was trimmed by 6 bases and the J gene end by 4 bases; junction bases not matched to a gene: 4. This CDR3 is 14 amino acids long. Germline-derived CDR1 and CDR2 are LNHDA and SQIVND (reference sequence).

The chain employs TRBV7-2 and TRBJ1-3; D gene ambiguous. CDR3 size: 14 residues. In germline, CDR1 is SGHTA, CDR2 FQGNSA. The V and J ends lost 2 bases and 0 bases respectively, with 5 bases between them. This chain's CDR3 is CASSLPGSGNTIYF. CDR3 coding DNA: TGTGCCAGCAGCTTACCGGGCTCTGGAAACACCATATATTTT.

CDR3 sequence reads: CATSPSNPGEQFF. CDR3 coding DNA: TGTGCCACCTCCCCGTCAAACCCAGGGGAGCAGTTCTTC. The V and J genes are TRBV6-5 and TRBJ2-1; D possibly corresponds to TRBD1 (5 bases). V was clipped by 10 bases and J by 10 bases, with 20 bases between them. The V gene's germline CDR1 is MNHEY and CDR2 SVGAGI. The CDR3 is 13 residues long.

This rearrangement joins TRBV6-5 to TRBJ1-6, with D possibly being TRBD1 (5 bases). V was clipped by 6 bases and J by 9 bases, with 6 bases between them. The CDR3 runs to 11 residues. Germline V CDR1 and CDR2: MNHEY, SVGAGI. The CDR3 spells CASSRVSPLHF. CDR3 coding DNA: TGTGCCAGCAGCAGGGTTTCACCCCTCCACTTT.

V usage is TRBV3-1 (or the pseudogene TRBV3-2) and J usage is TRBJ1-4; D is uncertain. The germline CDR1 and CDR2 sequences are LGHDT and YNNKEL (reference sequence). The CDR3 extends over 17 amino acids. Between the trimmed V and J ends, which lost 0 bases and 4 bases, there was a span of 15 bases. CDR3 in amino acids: CASSQEKRGIGNEKLFF. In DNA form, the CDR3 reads TGTGCCAGCAGCCAAGAAAAAAGAGGGATAGGTAATGAAAAACTGTTTTTT.

The CDR3, as DNA: TGTGCCAGCAGTCTCCGGGTGGAAGATACGCAGTATTTT. Translating it yields CASSLRVEDTQYF. J is TRBJ2-3 and V is TRBV12-3 or TRBV12-4; D gene unclear. V gave up 5 bases and J gave up 5 bases, with 11 bases separating them. The CDR3 consists of 13 residues.

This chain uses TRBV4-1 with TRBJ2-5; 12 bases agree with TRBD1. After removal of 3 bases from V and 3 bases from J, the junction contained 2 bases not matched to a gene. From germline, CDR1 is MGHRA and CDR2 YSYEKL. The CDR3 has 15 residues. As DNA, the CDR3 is TGCGCCAGCAGCCAGGGGACAGGGGGCAAAGAGACCCAGTACTTC. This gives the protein CASSQGTGGKETQYF.